The 21 T cell receptor beta chains given below trace back to one sample, sequenced in a study of blood T cell repertoires in COVID-19. The table came from immunoSEQ multiplex PCR; TCRdb's copy has only in-frame clones and leaves some out. This table holds more than 110,000 clones, about three quarters found once. The sample comprised peripheral blood. These receptors were collected from a woman between 45 and 60 years old with active or convalescent COVID-19.

This clone was observed a single time. CDR3 residues: CASSFMAGEFETGELFF. CDR3 DNA sequence: TGTGCCAGCAGTTTCATGGCGGGGGAGTTCGAAACCGGGGAGCTGTTTTTT. The chain couples TRBV28 to TRBJ2-2; 7 nucleotides agree with TRBD2. Per the germline V gene, CDR1 is MDHEN and CDR2 is SYDVKM. V lost 3 bases to trimming and J lost 5 bases; unmatched junction nucleotides: 12. CDR3 length: 17 residues.

This clone was observed a single time. This chain joins TRBV6-5 and TRBJ1-1, with D possibly matching TRBD1 (5 bases). Trimming took 4 bases from V and 5 from J, leaving 14 bases between them. CDR1 and CDR2 (germline): MNHEY, SVGAGI. The CDR3 loop spans 14 amino acids. Here the CDR3 reads CASSSDGGGTEAFF. CDR3 bases: TGTGCCAGCAGTTCCGACGGCGGGGGGACTGAAGCTTTCTTT.

CDR3 in amino acids: CSVRDSRYEQYF. CDR3 bases: TGCAGCGTTCGGGACAGTAGGTACGAGCAGTACTTC. The V call is TRBV29-1, the J call TRBJ2-7; 7 bases are shared with TRBD1. Germline-derived CDR1 and CDR2 are SQVTM and ANQGSEA. There are 12 residues in the CDR3. V was pared by 5 bases and J by 4 bases, with 5 bases of the junction left unmatched.

The gene calls are TRBV30 and TRBJ2-3; D gene uncertain. Germline V gene sequence: CDR1 GTSNPN, CDR2 SVGIG (reference sequence). CDR3 size: 15 residues. V was trimmed by 3 bases and J by 5 bases, leaving 18 bases between them. CDR3 in DNA: TGTGCCTGGAGGGAGACTCTAAGCCGCGGAGATACGCAGTATTTT. This translates into CAWRETLSRGDTQYF.

This sequence joins TRBV7-3 and TRBJ2-2; possible D gene TRBD2, 5 bases. From germline, CDR1 is SGHTA and CDR2 FQGTGA. V was trimmed by 5 bases and J by 1 base, leaving 8 bases between them. The CDR3 runs 14 residues. The CDR3 sequence is CASSPGLNTGELFF. The CDR3 nucleotides read TGTGCCAGCAGCCCCGGACTGAACACCGGGGAGCTGTTTTTT.

This sequence joins TRBV7-2 and TRBJ1-6; 7 bases map to TRBD1. CDR1 is SGHTA and CDR2 is FQGNSA in the germline V gene. Trimming cost V 7 bases and J 8 bases; bases outside gene matches: 11. There are 15 residues in the CDR3. The CDR3 loop is CASNPWTGSDSPLHF. As DNA, the CDR3 is TGTGCCAGCAACCCTTGGACAGGTTCTGATTCACCCCTCCACTTT.

This chain links TRBV29-1 with TRBJ1-4, with D unclear. Germline values: CDR1 SQVTM, CDR2 ANQGSEA. The CDR3 runs 12 residues. The CDR3 here is CAAGWANEKLFF. The CDR3 coding sequence is TGCGCCGCTGGATGGGCGAATGAAAAACTGTTTTTT.

V is TRBV28 and J is TRBJ2-7, with 7 bases matching TRBD1. CDR1 MDHEN and CDR2 SYDVKM come from the germline V gene. This CDR3 is 15 amino acids long. V shed 0 bases and J 6 bases; nucleotides not matched to a gene: 8. The CDR3 sequence is CASSLCRTGPCEQYF. DNA for the CDR3: TGTGCCAGCAGTTTATGCCGGACAGGACCATGCGAGCAGTACTTC.

Worth noting for this clone: The sample holds other DNA sequences that translate to the same CDR3. The CDR3 here is CASSPPTADYYEQYF. The DNA of the CDR3 is TGTGCCAGCTCACCCCCGACAGCCGATTACTACGAGCAGTACTTC. This sequence joins TRBV18 and TRBJ2-7; weak D call: TRBD1 (5 bases). The CDR3 sequence is 15 residues long. Deletions cut 3 bases from V and 3 bases from J, with 15 bases between. The germline V gene encodes CDR1 KGHSH and CDR2 LQKENI.

CDR3 DNA sequence: TGTGCCAGCAGCCAAGTGGGAACCGGACATGACTCTGGGGCCAACGTCCTGACTTTC. Translating it yields CASSQVGTGHDSGANVLTF. The chain combines TRBV4-2 with TRBJ2-6, with D possibly matching TRBD1 (5 bases). V lost 1 base to trimming and J lost 0 bases, with 16 bases between them. The CDR3 consists of 19 residues. Per the germline V gene, CDR1 is LGHNA and CDR2 is YNFKEQ.

The CDR3, as DNA: TGTGCCAGCAGCCCCCAGGGGCTGTCCACAGATACGCAGTATTTT. Its translation: CASSPQGLSTDTQYF. The chain links TRBV7-6 to TRBJ2-3, with a possible D match to TRBD1 (6 bases). CDR3 length: 15 residues. Germline assignment: CDR1 SGHVS and CDR2 FNYEAQ. V gave up 5 bases and J gave up 2 bases, with 14 bases separating them.

This clone appeared a few times. V gene TRBV25-1 combines with J gene TRBJ1-2; TRBD1 matches at 8 bases. The V and J ends lost 2 bases and 8 bases, in that order; junction bases with no gene match: 16. The germline gives CDR1 MGHDK, CDR2 SYGVNS. This CDR3 spans 17 amino acids. The CDR3 DNA sequence: TGTGCCAGCAGTGAACCCCTCGGCAGGGGGCATCCTGGGGGCTACACCTTC. Its protein is CASSEPLGRGHPGGYTF.

V usage is TRBV7-8 and J usage is TRBJ2-1; D unclear. V gave up 5 bases and J gave up 8 bases, with 7 bases separating them. This CDR3 region has 11 residues. Germline loops: CDR1 SGHVS, CDR2 FQNEAQ. In DNA form, the CDR3 reads TGTGCCAGCAGCCCCCTTGATGAGCAGTTCTTC. Protein: CASSPLDEQFF. Combining the CDR3 with reference TRBV7-8 and TRBJ2-1 gives the whole variable domain GAGVSQSPRYKVAKRGQDVALRCDPISGHVSLFWYQQALGQGPEFLTYFQNEAQLDKSGLPSDRFFAERPEGSVSTLKIQRTQQEDSAVYLCASSPLDEQFFGPGTRLTVL.

The V call is TRBV30, the J call TRBJ1-5; 7 bases map to TRBD1. With V trimmed by 1 base and J by 0 bases, 12 bases remained unmatched. In germline, CDR1 is GTSNPN, CDR2 SVGIG (reference sequence). The CDR3 contains 18 residues. The CDR3 sequence is CAWSGQGGKWYSNQPQHF. In DNA form, the CDR3 reads TGTGCCTGGAGTGGACAGGGCGGTAAATGGTATAGCAATCAGCCCCAGCATTTT.

This chain links TRBV3-1 (or the pseudogene TRBV3-2) with TRBJ1-2; 7 bases match TRBD1. With 4 bases clipped from V and 4 bases from J, the junction kept 9 bases outside the gene matches. This CDR3 has 15 residues. CDR1 LGHDT and CDR2 YNNKEL come from the germline V gene (reference sequence). DNA for the CDR3: TGTGCCAGCAGCCGAGTAGGACAGGCGGGCTATGGCTACACCTTC. This gives the protein CASSRVGQAGYGYTF.

CDR3 nucleotides: TGTGCCAGCAGTGACTCGGCGGGGGCCCACACAGATACGCAGTATTTT. Translation gives CASSDSAGAHTDTQYF. V usage is TRBV6-4 and J usage is TRBJ2-3, with a tentative D call TRBD2 (7 bases). This CDR3 is built from 16 residues. The V end was cut by 0 bases, the J end by 2 bases, with 12 bases between. Germline lookup yields CDR1 MRHNA and CDR2 SNTAGT.

V is TRBV27 and J is TRBJ1-5; TRBD1 agrees at 7 bases. The length of the CDR3 is 16 residues. After removal of 0 bases from V and 7 bases from J, the junction contained 9 bases not matched to a gene. CDR1 and CDR2 from the germline V gene are MNHEY and SMNVEV (reference sequence). The CDR3 coding sequence is TGTGCCAGCAGTTTATCCAGGGGGTCCCGCGGCCAGCCCCAGCATTTT. Protein: CASSLSRGSRGQPQHF.

V is TRBV2 and J is TRBJ1-1, with unresolved D. There are 12 residues in the CDR3. V lost 3 bases to trimming and J lost 5 bases, with 7 bases between them. Germline V CDR1 and CDR2: SNHLY, FYNNEI. The CDR3 sequence is CASSERVTEAFF. CDR3 sequence (DNA): TGTGCCAGCAGTGAGAGGGTGACTGAAGCTTTCTTT.

J is TRBJ2-5 and V is TRBV23-1, with D perhaps TRBD2 (5 bases). TRBV23-1 qualifies as an ORF whose function is uncertain. The V end lost 2 bases, the J end lost 2 bases, and 12 bases lay between the germline ends. The length of the CDR3 is 15 residues. CDR3 residues: CASSQRAAAQETQYF. The CDR3, as DNA: TGCGCCAGCAGTCAAAGGGCAGCGGCTCAAGAGACCCAGTACTTC.

The chain is built from TRBV20-1 and TRBJ2-7, with D tentatively TRBD2 (6 bases). From germline, CDR1 is DFQATT and CDR2 SNEGSKA (reference sequence). This CDR3 is 13 amino acids long. V lost 3 bases, J lost 6 bases, and 15 bases lay in between. The DNA for the CDR3 is TGCAGTGCTAGTTCTCCCGCGGGGACCGAGCAGTACTTC. This codes for CSASSPAGTEQYF.

The chain links TRBV7-2 to TRBJ2-2; 9 nucleotides agree with TRBD2. The CDR3 has 16 amino acids. The ends lost 1 base at V and 7 bases at J; junction bases unmatched: 7. The germline V gene has CDR1 SGHTA and CDR2 FQGNSA. The CDR3 DNA sequence: TGTGCCAGCAGCTTAGTCGGTAGCGGGAGCATCGGGGAGCTGTTTTTT. This translates into CASSLVGSGSIGELFF.